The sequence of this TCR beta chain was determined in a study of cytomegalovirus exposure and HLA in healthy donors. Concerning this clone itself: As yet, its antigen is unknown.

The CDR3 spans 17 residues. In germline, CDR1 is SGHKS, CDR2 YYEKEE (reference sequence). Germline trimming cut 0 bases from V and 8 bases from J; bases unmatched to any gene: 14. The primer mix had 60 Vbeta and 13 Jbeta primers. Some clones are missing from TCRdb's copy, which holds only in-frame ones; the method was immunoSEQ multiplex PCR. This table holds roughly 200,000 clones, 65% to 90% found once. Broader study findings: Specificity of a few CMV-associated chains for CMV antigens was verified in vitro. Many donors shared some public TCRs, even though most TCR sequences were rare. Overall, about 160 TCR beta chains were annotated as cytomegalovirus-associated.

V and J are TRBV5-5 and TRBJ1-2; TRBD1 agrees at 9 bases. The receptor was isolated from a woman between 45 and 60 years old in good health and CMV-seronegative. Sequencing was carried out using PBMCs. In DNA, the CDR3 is TGTGCCAGCAGCTTGGGACAGGGGGGAACCGTATTAGGCGGCTACACCTTC. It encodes CASSLGQGGTVLGGYTF.